The text below deals with one T cell receptor (beta chain). This clone has a single count. What this receptor recognizes is not known. Base qualities were left out, and no much larger clone turns up one base away. The sample originates from a study of cytomegalovirus exposure and HLA in healthy donors (dated by TCRdb to 2016 to 2017). About the investigation overall: An earlier analysis of several hundred of the donors reported approximately 290 Gb of sequence data and around 120 million unique TCR beta sequences from roughly 180 million T cells. Every discovery cohort repertoire had been produced on one sequencing platform. Among the roughly 400 genotyped donors, 81% belonged to the genetic ancestry cluster associated with self-reported Caucasian donors. A handful of DR-DQ haplotypes were handled as single units for association and clustering because linkage in the cohort was strong. The study combined high-throughput TCR immunosequencing, statistical association of individual TCRs with disease status, and machine learning to predict cytomegalovirus infection status. In addition to the first cohort of several hundred subjects, a separate validation cohort of under 150 different subjects was used. On average, 235,054 unique TCR beta nucleotide sequences were sequenced per donor among 398 genotyped donors of the cohort, with 15% to 20% of those sequences being non-productive. Using immunosequencing, the study profiled T cell repertoires from 666 subjects and related those repertoires to cytomegalovirus serostatus. The aim of the study was to test whether cataloging public T cell receptors could identify signatures of past pathogen exposure. A later analysis re-examined previously published TCR beta repertoires from around 670 donors and added high-resolution HLA genotyping to investigate patterns of TCR occurrence. A later genetic analysis took genome-wide SNP genotypes for about 55% of the roughly 700 donors and used that subset as a discovery cohort. An earlier analysis of roughly 600 of the donors used high-throughput TCR beta sequencing to judge whether each TCR beta V gene segment behaved as functional or pseudogenic. HLA typing covered class I and class II loci at four-digit resolution. About 280 gigabases of sequencing data and tens of millions of unique TCR sequences were included in an early release covering 550 to 650 HLA-typed donors. The number of typed donors differed by locus: about 620-640 for A, B, C, DRB1 and DQB1; 500 to 550 for DQA1; roughly 600 for DPA1; and 450 to 480 for DPB1. Donor age, sex, ethnicity and CMV serostatus were compiled together with the repertoire data. In the later analysis, no new phenotypic data were used to find candidate immune exposures; instead, reliance was placed on TCR beta sequences and their occurrence across donors.

The cohort consisted of more than 650 healthy bone marrow donors. All cohort members were sampled while nominally healthy, although unrecorded immune exposures were likely present. The donor tested CMV seronegative and was one of the 352 seronegative cohort members. Each donor provided a peripheral blood sample, and peripheral blood mononuclear cells were used for TCR beta sequencing. The Qiagen DNeasy Blood Extraction Kit was used to extract genomic DNA from the blood cell samples. What the study reported, not specific to this receptor: According to a later analysis, parvovirus B19, influenza, CMV and Epstein-Barr virus appeared linked to several top co-occurrence clusters. A cluster of highly shared sequence variants was judged likely to be a technical artifact of the sequencing pipeline. In the study, some 160 TCR beta chains were listed as associated with cytomegalovirus. CMV serostatus was the only immune exposure information available for the cohort. Sequencing depth was assumed to be roughly uniform across donors in the presence/absence analyses, though that assumption may not hold. In a later genetic analysis, fewer N-insertions in productive TCRs were reported among donors in an Asian-associated ancestry cluster than the roughly 700-donor mean. The classifier was reported to diagnose cytomegalovirus status with high specificity and sensitivity in both the original and validation cohorts. In a later analysis, TCR association rates were found to vary across HLA loci, with the most associated TCRs seen for DRB1 alleles and the fewest for HLA-C alleles. An association between a missense DCLRE1C variant and V-gene and J-gene trimming of TCR beta chains was found in a later genetic analysis and replicated in an independent cohort. About 17 rarely observed V segments, including chromosome 9 orphons, were excluded from the earlier analysis of approximately 500 of the donors because counts were too low. In this cohort, only TCR beta chains were sequenced, and detectable features were limited by the absence of alpha or paired-chain data. Some IMGT-functional V segments, including TRBV6-2 and TRBV6-3, could not be distinguished by the 87-base-pair reads and were therefore excluded. A later analysis associated 15,000 to 20,000 TCR beta sequences with specific HLA alleles at a false discovery rate of 0.05. An earlier analysis of roughly 570 of the donors showed that most TCR beta V segments appeared in productive rearrangements either about 87% or about 30% of the time, which broadly matched IMGT annotations. The authors suggested that the approach could potentially be extended to other disease states and immunological phenotypes. Correlated functional status among segregating V segments might be attributable to linkage disequilibrium, but an unknown experimental factor could not be ruled out. Because HLA typing was unavailable for some donors at each locus, only the typed subset was used in association tests. In vitro tests confirmed that a few of the cytomegalovirus-associated TCR beta chains recognize cytomegalovirus antigens. A later analysis found that HLA-associated TCR beta chains were more clonally expanded and had lower generation probabilities than equally common non-associated chains. A later analysis found that most CMV-associated TCR beta chains appeared HLA-restricted, with HLA associations seemingly driven largely by CMV exposure. While some public TCRs were present in many individuals, most TCR sequences turned up only very rarely across donors. Strong co-occurrence of HLA alleles, especially DR and DQ, made assigning TCR associations to individual alleles difficult. A further reported finding was that TCR beta sequences accurately predicted the HLA-A and HLA-B alleles for most subjects in the first cohort.

V loses 2 bases, J loses 1 base, and the germline ends lie 9 bases apart. The cysteine opens and the phenylalanine closes a CDR3 of 15 amino acids. Of all the DNA, just the CDR3 is kept, 45 bases in frame from base 1. CDR1 and CDR2, looked up from the germline V gene, are MNHEY and SVGAGI. Library method: the immunoSEQ multiplex PCR assay. For the multiplex PCR, a mixture combining 60 forward primers for TCR Vbeta segments and 13 reverse primers for TCR Jbeta segments was used. Amplification of the CDR3 region of rearranged TCR beta genes was performed with a multiplex PCR assay on genomic DNA. On the Illumina HiSeq System, the amplified TCR beta libraries were sequenced as 87-base-pair reads. Per the original workflow: Across the 500 to 850 repertoires, a later analysis counted tens of millions of unique TCR beta chains, about 10 million of which were shared by at least two donors. Raw reads were error-corrected and collapsed into unique sequences by a nearest-neighbor algorithm in which closely related sequences were merged to remove PCR and sequencing errors. CDR3 sequences were aligned to IMGT reference sequences to assign V, D and J gene segments. Each retained sequence needed at least a six-nucleotide match to both a V gene segment and a J gene segment. Rearrangements were called productive when the CDR3 lacked stop codons and stayed in frame with V and J; all others were non-productive. CDR3 was defined according to IMGT convention as the region running from the second conserved V-encoded cysteine to the conserved J-encoded phenylalanine. In an earlier analysis of 587 of the donors, sequences lacking an unambiguous match to a single V gene segment were excluded. An earlier analysis of fewer than 750 of the donors called V segments functional above 56.7% productive rearrangements and segregating when the between-donor standard deviation exceeded 5%. To diagnose cytomegalovirus status from the catalog of TCR beta chain sequences, a statistical classification framework was built. V and J gene assignment, in a later analysis, came from comparing TCR nucleotide sequences with IMGT/GENE-DB human TR gene sequences. Using the TCRdist pipeline, a later analysis assigned CDR3 sequences along with most-parsimonious VDJ recombination scenarios. A later analysis defined each TCR beta chain by its CDR3 amino acid sequence plus V-gene family, and excluded reads lacking a unique V-gene family. A later analysis removed 600 or so highly shared, low-generation-probability nucleotide sequences to deal with suspected cross-contamination and a sequencing artifact. A later analysis calculated a clonal expansion index for each public chain from normalized within-repertoire ranks of inferred template counts. In a later analysis, generation probabilities were computed using a VDJ recombination model fitted to out-of-frame rearrangements, and the results were checked against IGoR. In a later analysis, TCR-TCR, TCR-HLA and TCR-CMV co-occurrence was scored with hypergeometric tests, and a repertoire-size bias correction was applied to TCR pairs. False discovery rates were estimated in a later analysis by permuting HLA or CMV assignments 20 times. In a later analysis, co-occurring TCRs were grouped using DBSCAN, and TCRdist sequence similarity was added for clustering within HLA-allele-positive subsets. Co-occurrence clustering excluded repertoires with fewer than 30,000 or more than 120,000 public chains, plus five with anomalous nucleotide sharing. TCRdb limited this immuneACCESS table to in-frame rearrangements with V and J called. A share of clones is missing; checked studies link under half to unresolved V genes, and the rest is unexplained. V and J calls and clone size are given by that table; D and trimming were obtained from the DNA. In this sample the table shows 250,000 or so clones, 92% of which occur a single time. The ten largest clonotypes hold 1.7% of the sample.

Input material: PBMCs. Recombination joined TRBV6-5 with TRBJ1-3; the D gene remains uncertain. This receptor was identified in a girl aged 2 to 9 in good health and CMV-seronegative. For the CDR3, the sequence is CASSYQLPSGNTIYF. The nucleotide sequence reads as follows: TGTGCCAGCAGTTACCAGTTGCCTTCTGGAAACACCATATATTTT.